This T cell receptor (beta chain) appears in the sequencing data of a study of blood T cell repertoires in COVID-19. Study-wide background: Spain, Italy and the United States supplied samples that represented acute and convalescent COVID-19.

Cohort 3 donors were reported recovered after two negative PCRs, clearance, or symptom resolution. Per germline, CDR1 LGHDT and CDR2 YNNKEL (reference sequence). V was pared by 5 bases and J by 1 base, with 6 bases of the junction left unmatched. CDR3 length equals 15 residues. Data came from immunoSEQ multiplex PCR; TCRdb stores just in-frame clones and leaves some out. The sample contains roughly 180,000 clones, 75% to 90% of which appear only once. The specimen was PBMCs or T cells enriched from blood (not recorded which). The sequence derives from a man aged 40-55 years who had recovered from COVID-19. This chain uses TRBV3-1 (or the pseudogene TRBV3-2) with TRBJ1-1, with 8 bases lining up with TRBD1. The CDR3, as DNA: TGTGCCAGCAGCTGGACAGGGCGGGAGAACACTGAAGCTTTCTTT. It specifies CASSWTGRENTEAFF.